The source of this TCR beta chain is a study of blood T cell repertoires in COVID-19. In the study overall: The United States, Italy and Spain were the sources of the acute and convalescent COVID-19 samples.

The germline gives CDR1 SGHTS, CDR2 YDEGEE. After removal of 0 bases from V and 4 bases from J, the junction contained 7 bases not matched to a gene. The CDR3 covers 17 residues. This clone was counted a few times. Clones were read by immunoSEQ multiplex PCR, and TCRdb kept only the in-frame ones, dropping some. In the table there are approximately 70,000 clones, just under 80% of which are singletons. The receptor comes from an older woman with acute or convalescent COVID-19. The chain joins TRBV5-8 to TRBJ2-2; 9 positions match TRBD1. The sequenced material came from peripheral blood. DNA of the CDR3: TGTGCCAGCAGCTTGGAGGCCGACAGGGGGGGCACCGGGGAGCTGTTTTTT. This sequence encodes CASSLEADRGGTGELFF.